This T cell receptor beta chain was sequenced in a study of CD8 T cell repertoires and HIV-1 epitope variants. Study in general: T cells were stimulated with Twenty-five Gag and Nef peptides separately. Epitopes were three Gag families plus Nef HW9 and YT9.

General study findings and limits: Nef KF9 drew roughly five clonotypes and HW9 one, without TAALDMSHF responses.

This clone showed up just once. Its antigen is as yet unknown. Repertoires were generated with immunoSEQ multiplex PCR, while TCRdb's copy carries only in-frame clones and drops some. The sample yields fewer than 5,000 clones, over 65% seen once. The CDR3 consists of 15 residues. Germline assignment: CDR1 LNHDA and CDR2 SQIVND (reference sequence). Trimming shortened V by 3 bases and J by 9 bases, and 18 bases separated the two germline ends. The source material was cultured CD8+ T cells derived from PBMCs. The rearrangement uses TRBV19 and TRBJ2-1, with D maybe TRBD1 (7 bases). The clonotype was recovered from a male donor with HIV. This CDR3 is CASSISEGAGSEQFF. CDR3 in DNA: TGTGCCAGTAGTATTTCGGAGGGGGCAGGTAGTGAGCAGTTCTTC.